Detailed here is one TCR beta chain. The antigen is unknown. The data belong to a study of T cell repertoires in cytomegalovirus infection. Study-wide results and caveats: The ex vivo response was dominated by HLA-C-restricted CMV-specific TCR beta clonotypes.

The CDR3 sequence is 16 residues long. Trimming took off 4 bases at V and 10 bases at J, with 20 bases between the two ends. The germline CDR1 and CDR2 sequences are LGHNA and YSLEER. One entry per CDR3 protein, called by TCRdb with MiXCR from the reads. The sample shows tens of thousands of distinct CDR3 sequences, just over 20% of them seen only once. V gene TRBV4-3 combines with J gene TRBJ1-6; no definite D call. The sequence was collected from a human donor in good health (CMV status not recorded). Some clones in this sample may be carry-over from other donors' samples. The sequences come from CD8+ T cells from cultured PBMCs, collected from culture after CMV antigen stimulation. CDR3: CASSLLLGRERSPLHF. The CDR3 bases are TGCGCCAGCAGCCTCCTATTGGGGAGGGAACGGTCACCCCTCCACTTT.